These 10 T cell receptor beta chains were all obtained from the same sample, sequenced in a study of T cell repertoires in aging, cancer and after chemotherapy. A mixed TRB-A/B primer pool amplified rearranged TRB by multiplex touch-down PCR. Each CDR3 protein is one row after TCRdb ran MiXCR on the multiplex PCR reads. Of thousands of distinct CDR3 sequences detected, more than 25% appear once; the ten largest clones hold less than 4.5%. Peripheral blood genomic DNA, not sorted cells or RNA, was the template. The sequenced sample consisted of blood. The origin of the receptors is a human donor in good health.

The chain couples TRBV19 to TRBJ1-5; the match to TRBD1 covers 7 bases. The CDR3 contains 15 residues. Per germline, CDR1 LNHDA and CDR2 SQIVND (reference sequence). V shed 6 bases and J 7 bases; nucleotides not matched to a gene: 12. The CDR3 nucleotides read TGTGCCAGTAGCGATGAGACAGGGATCGGCCAGCCCCAGCATTTT. The encoded protein is CASSDETGIGQPQHF.

This clonotype was observed a handful of times. This rearrangement joins TRBV6-5 to TRBJ1-2; TRBD1 is a possible D gene (5 bases). V was pared by 6 bases and J by 2 bases, with 13 bases between. Germline V gives CDR1 MNHEY, CDR2 SVGAGI. This CDR3 region has 14 residues. CDR3 bases: TGTGCCAGCAGCCCCTCGGGGCGGAACTATGGCTACACCTTC. This gives the protein CASSPSGRNYGYTF.

In regard to this clonotype: The junction differs from germline at one of its ends, possibly a read error. This chain uses TRBV20-1 with TRBJ1-4; the D is unclear. The CDR3 extends over 13 amino acids. Germline V lookup: CDR1 DFQATT, CDR2 SNEGSKA (reference sequence). In DNA form, the CDR3 reads TGCAGTGCGAGAGACGGTAATAATGAAAAACTGTTTTTT. This translates into CSARDGNNEKLFF.

Within the sample, this clonotype is medium-sized. The V and J genes are TRBV5-4 and TRBJ2-1; 8 bases line up with TRBD2. V gave up 0 bases and J gave up 5 bases; unmatched junction bases: 10. Germline CDR1 SGHNT, CDR2 YYREEE (reference sequence). The CDR3 contains 17 residues. Here the CDR3 DNA reads TGTGCCAGCAGCTTGGGCATAGCGGGGTCCCTTCACAATGAGCAGTTCTTC. It is translated as CASSLGIAGSLHNEQFF.

The genes are TRBV27 and TRBJ1-3, with D hard to call. The CDR3 runs 13 residues. V dropped 3 bases and J dropped 3 bases, with 6 bases sitting between them. Germline V gene lookup returns CDR1 MNHEY and CDR2 SMNVEV (reference sequence). This CDR3 is CASSFRFGNTIYF. CDR3 DNA sequence: TGTGCCAGCAGTTTTAGGTTTGGAAACACCATATATTTT.

The rearrangement links TRBV20-1 to TRBJ2-1, with 8 nucleotides matching TRBD2. The V gene's germline CDR1 is DFQATT and CDR2 SNEGSKA (reference sequence). The CDR3 totals 17 residues. Trimming removed 3 bases from V and 0 bases from J; junction bases left unmatched: 10. The CDR3 sequence: CSARSSGGSSSYNEQFF. The CDR3 DNA reads as TGCAGTGCTAGGTCGAGCGGGGGTTCCAGCTCCTACAATGAGCAGTTCTTC.

J is TRBJ1-5 and V is TRBV5-5; possible D gene TRBD1, 5 bases. With 7 bases removed from V and 3 bases from J, the gap between germline ends came to 11 bases. Per the germline V gene, CDR1 is SGHKS and CDR2 is YYEKEE (reference sequence). The CDR3 loop spans 13 amino acids. The CDR3 reads CASCRDLNQPQHF. CDR3 DNA sequence: TGTGCCAGCTGCCGGGACCTCAATCAGCCCCAGCATTTT.

This sequence joins TRBV6-5 and TRBJ1-5, with D possibly TRBD1 on 5 matching bases. The CDR3 is 15 residues long. V was trimmed by 6 bases and J by 6 bases, leaving 18 bases between them. Germline-derived CDR1 and CDR2 are MNHEY and SVGAGI. The CDR3 sequence: CASSPGGVGLQPQHF. The CDR3 coding sequence is TGTGCCAGCAGCCCTGGGGGGGTAGGGCTTCAGCCCCAGCATTTT.

In the case of this clonotype: A much larger clone lies a single base off, so this may be a read error. The rearrangement joins TRBV27 to TRBJ1-4, with a weak D call TRBD1 (5 bases). Germline values: CDR1 MNHEY, CDR2 SMNVEV (reference sequence). Between the trimmed V and J ends, which lost 9 bases and 1 base, there was a span of 21 bases. This CDR3 region has 17 residues. The CDR3 sequence is CARSKTAYLGTNEKLFF. CDR3 nucleotide sequence: TGTGCCAGAAGCAAGACAGCCTACCTCGGAACTAATGAAAAACTGTTTTTT.

The chain joins TRBV12-3 or TRBV12-4 to TRBJ2-7, with no clear D. Trimming pared 3 bases from V and 2 bases from J, leaving 14 bases between. The CDR3 loop spans 15 amino acids. CDR3 coding DNA: TGTGCCAGCAGTTTGGGCAGTCCGACCCCCTACGAGCAGTACTTC. This sequence encodes CASSLGSPTPYEQYF.